This TCR beta chain was captured in a study of T cell repertoires in cytomegalovirus infection. Study as a whole: In public TCR beta signatures, there were indications of both CMV infection and matching HLA type.

There are a few counts of this clonotype. Its antigen is not known. MiXCR, applied by TCRdb to the reads, yields one record per CDR3 protein. Of some 600,000 distinct CDR3 sequences listed, more than 20% are singletons. Study-level findings and limits: HLA-C-restricted CMV-specific TCR beta clonotypes prevailed in the ex vivo response.

Per germline, CDR1 DFQATT and CDR2 SNEGSKA (reference sequence). The CDR3 consists of 16 residues. J lost 0 bases, V lost 0 bases, and 4 bases had no gene match. The source is a human donor in good health (CMV status not recorded). Some clones in this sample may be carry-over from other donors' samples. The sample consisted of CD8+ T cells from PBMCs. The rearrangement joins TRBV20-1 to TRBJ1-1, with 10 bases identical to TRBD1. The CDR3 is CSARDLGQGMNTEAFF. The CDR3 DNA follows: TGCAGTGCTAGAGATTTGGGACAGGGGATGAACACTGAAGCTTTCTTT.